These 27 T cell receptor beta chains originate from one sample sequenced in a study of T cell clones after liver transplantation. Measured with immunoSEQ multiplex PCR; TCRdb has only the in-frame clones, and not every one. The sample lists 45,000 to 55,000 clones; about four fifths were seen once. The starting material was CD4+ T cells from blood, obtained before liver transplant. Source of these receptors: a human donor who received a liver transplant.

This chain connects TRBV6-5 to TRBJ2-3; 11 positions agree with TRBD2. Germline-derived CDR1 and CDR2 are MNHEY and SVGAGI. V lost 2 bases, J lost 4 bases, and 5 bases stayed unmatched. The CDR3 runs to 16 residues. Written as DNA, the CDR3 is TGTGCCAGCAGTTACGGTCTAGCGGGGGGCGCAGATACGCAGTATTTT. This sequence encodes CASSYGLAGGADTQYF.

CDR3 DNA: TGTGCCAGTAGTTTACAGGGCGGACCTGGAAACACCATATATTTT. As protein: CASSLQGGPGNTIYF. The rearrangement links TRBV19 to TRBJ1-3; tentatively, D is TRBD1 (6 bases). V was trimmed by 5 bases and J by 2 bases, leaving 13 bases between them. The CDR3 covers 15 residues. Germline lookup yields CDR1 LNHDA and CDR2 SQIVND (reference sequence).

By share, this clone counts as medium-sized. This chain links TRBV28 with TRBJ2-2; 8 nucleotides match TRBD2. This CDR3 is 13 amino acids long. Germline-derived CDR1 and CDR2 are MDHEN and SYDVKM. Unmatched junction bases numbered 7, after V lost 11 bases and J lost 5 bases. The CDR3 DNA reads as TGTGCCGTAAAACGGGGGGGAACCGGGGAGCTGTTTTTT. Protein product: CAVKRGGTGELFF.

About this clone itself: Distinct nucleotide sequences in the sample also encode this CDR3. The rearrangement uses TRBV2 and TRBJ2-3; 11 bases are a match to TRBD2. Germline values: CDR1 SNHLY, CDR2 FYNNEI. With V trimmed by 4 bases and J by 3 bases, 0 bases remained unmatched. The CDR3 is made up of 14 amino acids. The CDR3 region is CASSGTSGTDTQYF. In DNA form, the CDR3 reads TGTGCCAGCAGTGGGACTAGCGGGACAGATACGCAGTATTTT.

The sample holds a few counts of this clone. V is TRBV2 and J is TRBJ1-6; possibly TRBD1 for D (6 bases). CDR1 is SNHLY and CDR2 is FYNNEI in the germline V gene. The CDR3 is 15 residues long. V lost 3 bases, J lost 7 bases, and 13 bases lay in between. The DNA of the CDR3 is TGTGCCAGCAGTGAGTACAGGGTTGTCAATTCACCCCTCCACTTT. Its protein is CASSEYRVVNSPLHF.

The CDR3 reads CASSQEDRAPAGELFF. The DNA for the CDR3 is TGCGCCAGCAGCCAAGAGGACAGGGCACCCGCCGGGGAGCTGTTTTTT. V usage is TRBV4-1 and J usage is TRBJ2-2; 8 positions agree with TRBD1. Germline CDR1 and CDR2: MGHRA and YSYEKL. CDR3 size: 16 residues. V lost 0 bases and J lost 6; bases outside the gene matches: 6.

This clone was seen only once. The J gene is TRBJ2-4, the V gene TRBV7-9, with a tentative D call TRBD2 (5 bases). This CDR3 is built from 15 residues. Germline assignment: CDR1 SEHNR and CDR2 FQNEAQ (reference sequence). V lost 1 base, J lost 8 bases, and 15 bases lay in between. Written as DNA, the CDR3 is TGTGCCAGCAGCTTAGACGTCGGACTGAATGACATTCAGTACTTC. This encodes CASSLDVGLNDIQYF. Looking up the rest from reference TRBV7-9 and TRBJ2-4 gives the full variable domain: DTGVSQNPRHKITKRGQNVTFRCDPISEHNRLYWYRQTLGQGPEFLTYFQNEAQLEKSRLLSDRFSAERPKGSFSTLEIQRTEQGDSAMYLCASSLDVGLNDIQYFGAGTRLSVL.

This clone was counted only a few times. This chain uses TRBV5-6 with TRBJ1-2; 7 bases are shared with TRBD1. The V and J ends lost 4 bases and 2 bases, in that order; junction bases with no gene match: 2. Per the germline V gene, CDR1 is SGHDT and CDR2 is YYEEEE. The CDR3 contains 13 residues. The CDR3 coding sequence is TGTGCCAGCAGCAAGGGACAGAACTATGGCTACACCTTC. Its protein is CASSKGQNYGYTF.

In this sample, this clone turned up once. DNA for the CDR3: TGTGCCAGCTCACGGTTACAGGGTGATAATTCACCCCTCCACTTT. Translation gives CASSRLQGDNSPLHF. The chain combines TRBV18 with TRBJ1-6; D is possibly TRBD1 (6 bases). CDR1 KGHSH and CDR2 LQKENI come from the germline V gene. The CDR3 has 15 amino acids. V was pared by 4 bases and J by 5 bases, with 12 bases between.

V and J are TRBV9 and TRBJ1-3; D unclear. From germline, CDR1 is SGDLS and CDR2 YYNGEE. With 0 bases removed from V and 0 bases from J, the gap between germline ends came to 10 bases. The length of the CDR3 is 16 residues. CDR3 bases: TGTGCCAGCAGCGTAGACCCATCGGGCTCTGGAAACACCATATATTTT. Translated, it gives CASSVDPSGSGNTIYF.

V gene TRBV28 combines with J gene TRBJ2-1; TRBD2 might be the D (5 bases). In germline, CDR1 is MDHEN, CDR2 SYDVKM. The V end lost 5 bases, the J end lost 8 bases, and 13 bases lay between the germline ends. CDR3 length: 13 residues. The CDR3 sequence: CASSASWGDEQFF. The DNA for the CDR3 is TGTGCCAGCAGTGCCTCTTGGGGAGATGAGCAGTTCTTC.

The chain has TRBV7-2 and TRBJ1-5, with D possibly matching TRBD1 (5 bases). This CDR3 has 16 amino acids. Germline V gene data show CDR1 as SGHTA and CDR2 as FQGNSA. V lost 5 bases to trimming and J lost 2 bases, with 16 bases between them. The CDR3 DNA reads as TGTGCCAGCAGCCCCTCCGTATGGGGCCGCAATCAGCCCCAGCATTTT. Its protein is CASSPSVWGRNQPQHF.

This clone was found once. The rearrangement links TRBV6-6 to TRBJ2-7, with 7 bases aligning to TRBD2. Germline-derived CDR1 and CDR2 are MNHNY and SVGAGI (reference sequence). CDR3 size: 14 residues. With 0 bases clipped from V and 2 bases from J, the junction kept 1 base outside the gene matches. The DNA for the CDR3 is TGTGCCAGCAGTTACTCTGCGGGGGCCTACGAGCAGTACTTC. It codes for CASSYSAGAYEQYF.

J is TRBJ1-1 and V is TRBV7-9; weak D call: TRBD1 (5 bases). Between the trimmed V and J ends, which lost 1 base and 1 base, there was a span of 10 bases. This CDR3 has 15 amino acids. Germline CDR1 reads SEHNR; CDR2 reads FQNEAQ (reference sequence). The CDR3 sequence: CASSLGQTQNTEAFF. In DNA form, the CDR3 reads TGTGCCAGCAGCTTAGGACAGACTCAGAACACTGAAGCTTTCTTT.

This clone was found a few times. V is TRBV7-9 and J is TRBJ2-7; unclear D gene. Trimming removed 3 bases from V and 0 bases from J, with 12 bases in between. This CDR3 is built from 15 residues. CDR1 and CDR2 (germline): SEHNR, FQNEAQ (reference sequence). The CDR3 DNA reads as TGTGCCAGCAGCTTGTACTCGGCCTCCTCCTACGAGCAGTACTTC. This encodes CASSLYSASSYEQYF.

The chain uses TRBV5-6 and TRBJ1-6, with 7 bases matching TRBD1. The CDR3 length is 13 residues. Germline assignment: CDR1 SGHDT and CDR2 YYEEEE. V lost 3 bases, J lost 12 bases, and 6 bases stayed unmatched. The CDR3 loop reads CASSSGQAEPLHF. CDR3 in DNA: TGTGCCAGCAGCTCCGGACAGGCTGAACCCCTCCACTTT.

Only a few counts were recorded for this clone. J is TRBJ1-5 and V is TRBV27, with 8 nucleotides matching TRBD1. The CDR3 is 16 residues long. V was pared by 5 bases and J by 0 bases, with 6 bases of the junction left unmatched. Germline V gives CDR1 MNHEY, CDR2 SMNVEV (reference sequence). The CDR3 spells CASSPDRGRSNQPQHF. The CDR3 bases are TGTGCCAGCAGTCCCGACAGGGGTCGTAGCAATCAGCCCCAGCATTTT.

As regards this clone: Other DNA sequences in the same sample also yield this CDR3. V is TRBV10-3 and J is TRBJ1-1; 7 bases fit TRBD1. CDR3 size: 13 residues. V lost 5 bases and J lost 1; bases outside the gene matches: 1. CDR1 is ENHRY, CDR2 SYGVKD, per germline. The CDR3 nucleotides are TGTGCCATCAGTCGGGACAGGAACACTGAAGCTTTCTTT. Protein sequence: CAISRDRNTEAFF.

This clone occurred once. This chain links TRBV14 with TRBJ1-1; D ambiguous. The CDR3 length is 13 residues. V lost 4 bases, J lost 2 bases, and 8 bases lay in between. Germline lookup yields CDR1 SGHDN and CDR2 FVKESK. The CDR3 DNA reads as TGTGCCAGCAGCCGGAACAGTAACACTGAAGCTTTCTTT. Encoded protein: CASSRNSNTEAFF.

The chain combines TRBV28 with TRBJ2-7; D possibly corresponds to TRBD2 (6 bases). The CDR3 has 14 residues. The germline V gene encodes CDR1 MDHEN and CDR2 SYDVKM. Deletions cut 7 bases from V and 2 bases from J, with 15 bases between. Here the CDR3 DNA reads TGTGCCAGCACCCCTAGCGCCGTTACCTACGAGCAGTACTTC. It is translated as CASTPSAVTYEQYF.

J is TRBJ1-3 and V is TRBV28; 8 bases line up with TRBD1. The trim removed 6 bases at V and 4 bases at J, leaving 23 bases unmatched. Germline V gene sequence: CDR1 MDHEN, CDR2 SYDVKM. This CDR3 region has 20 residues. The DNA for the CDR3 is TGTGCCAGCAGCCCACGTTCCCGCCGGGACAGGATAGATCGGGGAAACACCATATATTTT. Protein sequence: CASSPRSRRDRIDRGNTIYF.

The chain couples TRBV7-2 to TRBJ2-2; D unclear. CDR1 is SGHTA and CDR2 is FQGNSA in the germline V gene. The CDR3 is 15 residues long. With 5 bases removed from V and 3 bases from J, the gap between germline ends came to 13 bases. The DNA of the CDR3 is TGTGCCAGCAGCCCCGCTGCCGGCCACACCGGGGAGCTGTTTTTT. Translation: CASSPAAGHTGELFF.

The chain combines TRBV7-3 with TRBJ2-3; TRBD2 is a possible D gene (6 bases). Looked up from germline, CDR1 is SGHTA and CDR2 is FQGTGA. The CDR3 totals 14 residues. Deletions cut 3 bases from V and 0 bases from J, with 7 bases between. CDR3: CASSLGLSTDTQYF. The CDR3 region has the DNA TGTGCCAGCAGCTTGGGACTGAGCACAGATACGCAGTATTTT.

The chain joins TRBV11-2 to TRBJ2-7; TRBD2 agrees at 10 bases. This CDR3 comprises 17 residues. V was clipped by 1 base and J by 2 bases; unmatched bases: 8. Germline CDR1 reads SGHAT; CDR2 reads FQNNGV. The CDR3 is CASSLVVASGGPYEQYF. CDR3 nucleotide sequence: TGTGCCAGCAGCTTAGTGGTGGCTAGCGGGGGACCCTACGAGCAGTACTTC.

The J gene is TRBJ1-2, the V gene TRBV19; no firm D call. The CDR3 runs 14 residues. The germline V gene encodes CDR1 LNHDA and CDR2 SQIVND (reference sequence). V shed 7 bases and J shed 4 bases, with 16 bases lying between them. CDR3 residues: CASTRGAGFYGYTF. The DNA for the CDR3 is TGTGCCAGTACTCGCGGCGCAGGTTTCTATGGCTACACCTTC.

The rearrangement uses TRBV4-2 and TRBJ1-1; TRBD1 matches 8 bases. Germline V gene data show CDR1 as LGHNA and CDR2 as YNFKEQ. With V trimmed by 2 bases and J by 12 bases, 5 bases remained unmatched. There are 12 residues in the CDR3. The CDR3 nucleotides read TGTGCCAGCAGCCAAAGGACAGGGCAGCCTTTCTTT. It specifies CASSQRTGQPFF.

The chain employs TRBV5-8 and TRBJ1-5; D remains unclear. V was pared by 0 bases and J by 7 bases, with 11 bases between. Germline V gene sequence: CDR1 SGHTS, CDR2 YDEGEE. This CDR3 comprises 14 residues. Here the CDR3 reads CASSLDLGFQPQHF. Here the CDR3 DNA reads TGTGCCAGCAGCTTGGATTTGGGGTTCCAGCCCCAGCATTTT.